Following are 13 T cell receptor beta chains from one sample sequenced in a study of shared clonotypes between healthy human individuals. In the naive CD8 group, cells lacked CD45RO and were positively selected for CCR7, so terminally differentiated effector memory CD45RA+ cells were left out. Measured with immunoSEQ multiplex PCR; TCRdb has only the in-frame clones, and not every one. The sample has about 1,900,000 clones, roughly 94% seen once; the top ten hold under 1.5%. The source material was naive CD8+ T cells sorted from blood. These receptors were obtained from a man younger than 30 in good health.

With regard to this clone: The same CDR3 arises from other DNA sequences in this sample as well. The chain uses TRBV27 and TRBJ2-2; D is possibly TRBD1 (6 bases). This CDR3 contains 16 residues. The V and J ends lost 0 bases and 0 bases respectively, with 8 bases between them. From germline, CDR1 is MNHEY and CDR2 SMNVEV (reference sequence). The CDR3 loop is CASSLSAGANTGELFF. CDR3 bases: TGTGCCAGCAGTTTATCGGCAGGGGCGAACACCGGGGAGCTGTTTTTT.

The genes are TRBV27 and TRBJ2-4; D is possibly TRBD1 (5 bases). Germline CDR1 reads MNHEY; CDR2 reads SMNVEV (reference sequence). Trimming pared 6 bases from V and 3 bases from J, leaving 12 bases between. The CDR3 runs to 14 residues. CDR3 residues: CASRDRIDKNIQYF. The CDR3, as DNA: TGTGCCAGCAGAGACAGAATCGACAAAAACATTCAGTACTTC.

A remark on this clone: Other DNA sequences in the same sample also yield this CDR3. This chain connects TRBV27 to TRBJ2-7; 8 bases align to TRBD1. Germline V gene data show CDR1 as MNHEY and CDR2 as SMNVEV (reference sequence). The CDR3 consists of 14 residues. The V and J ends lost 5 bases and 4 bases, in that order; junction bases with no gene match: 7. DNA of the CDR3: TGTGCCAGCAGTCCACGACAGGGGACTTACGAGCAGTACTTC. It codes for CASSPRQGTYEQYF.

The V and J genes are TRBV7-9 and TRBJ2-3; the D gene is possibly TRBD1 (5 bases). The V end lost 1 base, the J end lost 6 bases, and 14 bases lay between the germline ends. The germline V gene has CDR1 SEHNR and CDR2 FQNEAQ (reference sequence). The CDR3 runs 15 residues. CDR3 loop: CASSLVGLSMDTQYF. CDR3 bases: TGTGCCAGCAGCTTAGTGGGGCTGAGCATGGATACGCAGTATTTT.

V usage is TRBV4-1 and J usage is TRBJ2-7; D uncertain. With 1 base removed from V and 0 bases from J, the gap between germline ends came to 16 bases. Germline CDR1 is MGHRA and CDR2 is YSYEKL. The CDR3 runs to 17 residues. The CDR3 DNA reads TGCGCCAGCAGCCAAGGCCGCCCGGGCTTGCTCTCCTACGAGCAGTACTTC. Translated, it gives CASSQGRPGLLSYEQYF.

The rearrangement uses TRBV27 and TRBJ2-3, with D maybe TRBD2 (6 bases). This CDR3 has 13 amino acids. Trimming removed 6 bases from V and 3 bases from J, with 10 bases in between. Per the germline V gene, CDR1 is MNHEY and CDR2 is SMNVEV (reference sequence). The CDR3 sequence: CASRPSETDTQYF. DNA for the CDR3: TGTGCCAGCAGGCCTAGCGAAACAGATACGCAGTATTTT.

This chain uses TRBV6-1 with TRBJ1-2; D uncertain. The V and J ends lost 2 bases and 0 bases respectively, with 10 bases between them. The CDR3 sequence is 15 residues long. Looked up from germline, CDR1 is MNHNS and CDR2 is SASEGT. In DNA form, the CDR3 reads TGTGCCAGCAGTGAAATAGGCATCACTAACTATGGCTACACCTTC. Translated: CASSEIGITNYGYTF.

Points on this clone: The sample holds other DNA sequences that translate to the same CDR3. V usage is TRBV9 and J usage is TRBJ2-7; 7 bases are shared with TRBD2. From germline, CDR1 is SGDLS and CDR2 YYNGEE. V was pared by 2 bases and J by 0 bases, with 2 bases of the junction left unmatched. This CDR3 spans 14 amino acids. The CDR3 here is CASSVSGASYEQYF. The CDR3 coding sequence is TGTGCCAGCAGCGTGAGCGGGGCCTCCTACGAGCAGTACTTC.

This clone was observed a single time. The CDR3 region is CASSQLGGFTGELFF. In DNA, the CDR3 is TGTGCCAGCAGCCAACTAGGAGGTTTCACCGGGGAGCTGTTTTTT. V usage is TRBV7-3 and J usage is TRBJ2-2; tentatively, D is TRBD2 (5 bases). The CDR3 contains 15 residues. Germline loops: CDR1 SGHTA, CDR2 FQGTGA. Trimming left V 5 bases short and J 4 bases short, with 14 bases between.

The chain is built from TRBV5-6 and TRBJ2-7; 13 bases align to TRBD2. V lost 3 bases, J lost 4 bases, and 4 bases stayed unmatched. CDR1 SGHDT and CDR2 YYEEEE come from the germline V gene. This CDR3 is built from 15 residues. CDR3: CASSYGLAGDYEQYF. CDR3 DNA sequence: TGTGCCAGCAGCTACGGACTAGCGGGAGATTACGAGCAGTACTTC.

The chain employs TRBV5-1 and TRBJ2-7; no clear D. Trimming pared 4 bases from V and 5 bases from J, leaving 22 bases between. Germline values: CDR1 SGHRS, CDR2 YFSETQ. The CDR3 extends over 16 amino acids. The CDR3 here is CASSPALGLLIHEQYF. The DNA for the CDR3 is TGCGCCAGCAGCCCGGCCCTGGGGTTACTAATCCACGAGCAGTACTTC.

The chain has TRBV27 and TRBJ2-5; unclear D gene. Between the trimmed V and J ends, which lost 4 bases and 4 bases, there was a span of 13 bases. This CDR3 spans 14 amino acids. CDR1 MNHEY and CDR2 SMNVEV come from the germline V gene (reference sequence). CDR3 amino acids: CASSSWRHGETQYF. Written as DNA, the CDR3 is TGTGCCAGCAGTTCCTGGCGGCATGGAGAGACCCAGTACTTC.

The chain couples TRBV7-9 to TRBJ2-7, with D tentatively TRBD1 (6 bases). The length of the CDR3 is 13 residues. The V gene lost 8 bases and the J gene lost 6 bases, with 17 bases spanning the gap. Germline assignment: CDR1 SEHNR and CDR2 FQNEAQ (reference sequence). Here the CDR3 DNA reads TGTGCCAGCTCCAAAGGGACAATTAGCGAGCAGTACTTC. Protein: CASSKGTISEQYF.